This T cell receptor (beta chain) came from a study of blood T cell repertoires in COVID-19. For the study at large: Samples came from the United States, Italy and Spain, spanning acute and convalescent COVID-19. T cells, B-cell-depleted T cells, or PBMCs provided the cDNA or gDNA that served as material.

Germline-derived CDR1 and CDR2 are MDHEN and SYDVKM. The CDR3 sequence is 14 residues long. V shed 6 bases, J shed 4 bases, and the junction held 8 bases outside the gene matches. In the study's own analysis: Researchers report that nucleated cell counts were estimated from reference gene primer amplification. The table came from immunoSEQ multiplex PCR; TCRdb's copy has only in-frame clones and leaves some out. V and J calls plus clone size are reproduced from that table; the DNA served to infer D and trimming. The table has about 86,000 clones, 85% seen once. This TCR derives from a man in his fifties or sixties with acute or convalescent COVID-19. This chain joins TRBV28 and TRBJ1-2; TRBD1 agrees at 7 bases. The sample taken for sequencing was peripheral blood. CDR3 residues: CASREGQLTYGYTF. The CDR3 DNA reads TGTGCCAGCAGGGAGGGACAGCTAACCTATGGCTACACCTTC.